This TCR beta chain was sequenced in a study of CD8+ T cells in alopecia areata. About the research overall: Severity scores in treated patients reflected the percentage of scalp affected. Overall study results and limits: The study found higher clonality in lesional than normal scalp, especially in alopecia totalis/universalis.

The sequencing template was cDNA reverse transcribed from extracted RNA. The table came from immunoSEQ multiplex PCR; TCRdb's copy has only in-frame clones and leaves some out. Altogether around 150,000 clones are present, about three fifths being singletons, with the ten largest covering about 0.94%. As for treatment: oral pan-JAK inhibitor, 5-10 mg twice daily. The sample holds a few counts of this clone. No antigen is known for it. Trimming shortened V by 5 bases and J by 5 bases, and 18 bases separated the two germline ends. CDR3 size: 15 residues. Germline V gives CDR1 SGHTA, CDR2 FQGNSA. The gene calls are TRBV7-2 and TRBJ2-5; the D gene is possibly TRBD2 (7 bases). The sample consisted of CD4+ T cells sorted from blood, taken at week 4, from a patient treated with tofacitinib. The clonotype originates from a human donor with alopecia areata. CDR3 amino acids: CASSTRWGGVETQYF. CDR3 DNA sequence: TGTGCCAGCAGCACGCGATGGGGGGGCGTGGAGACCCAGTACTTC.